The clone carrying this T cell receptor (beta chain) showed up many times. Researchers amplified the TCR beta CDR3 regions from RNA transcripts. HTBI primers drove first-round RT-PCR of the TCR CDR3. Each CDR3 protein is one row after TCRdb ran MiXCR on the multiplex PCR reads. The repertoire includes hundreds of thousands of distinct CDR3 sequences, approximately 14% of them detected once, and roughly 4.5% sits in the top ten. The CDR3 contains 15 residues. Germline-derived CDR1 and CDR2 are MNHEY and SVGEGT. Trimming removed 2 bases at V and 3 bases at J, with 11 bases between. This sample was included in a study of T cells in Graves' hyperthyroidism and ophthalmopathy. About the study: Peripheral blood sampling occurred at initial diagnosis, before any treatment.

Uncontrolled infection, other autoimmune disease, pregnancy or lactation disqualified patients from enrolment. The V and J genes are TRBV6-2 or TRBV6-3 and TRBJ1-5; the D gene is possibly TRBD1 (6 bases). This clonotype originated in a woman aged 40 to 50 with Graves' ophthalmopathy. Input material: blood. This CDR3 is CASSYPDRLNQPQHF. CDR3 in DNA: TGTGCCAGCAGTTACCCGGACAGACTCAATCAGCCCCAGCATTTT.